This entry concerns a single T cell receptor beta chain. The data were obtained in a study of shared clonotypes between healthy human individuals. Method: immunoSEQ multiplex PCR; TCRdb's copy keeps in-frame clones and lacks some. Here the sample spans some 1.5 million clones, roughly 95% being singletons. Trimming removed 4 bases at V and 0 bases at J, with 12 bases between. The CDR3 is made up of 16 amino acids. Germline V lookup: CDR1 LNHDA, CDR2 SQIVND (reference sequence). The sequence derives from a man aged 25 to 45 in good health. Source material: naive CD4+ T cells sorted from blood. Subset denoted: CD45RA+ positively selected. V is TRBV19 and J is TRBJ1-4; no reliable D call. The CDR3 DNA follows: TGTGCCAGTAGTACAAGACCGTATCCAACTAATGAAAAACTGTTTTTT. Protein: CASSTRPYPTNEKLFF.